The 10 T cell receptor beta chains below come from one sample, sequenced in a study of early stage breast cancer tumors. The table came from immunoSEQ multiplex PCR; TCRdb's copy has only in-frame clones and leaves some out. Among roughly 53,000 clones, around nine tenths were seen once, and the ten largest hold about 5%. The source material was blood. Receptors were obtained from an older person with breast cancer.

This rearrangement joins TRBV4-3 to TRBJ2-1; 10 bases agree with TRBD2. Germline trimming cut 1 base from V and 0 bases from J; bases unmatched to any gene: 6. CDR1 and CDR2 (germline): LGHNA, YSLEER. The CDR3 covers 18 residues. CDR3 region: CASSQVLAGDLSYNEQFF. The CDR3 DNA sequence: TGCGCCAGCAGCCAAGTCCTAGCGGGGGACCTCTCCTACAATGAGCAGTTCTTC.

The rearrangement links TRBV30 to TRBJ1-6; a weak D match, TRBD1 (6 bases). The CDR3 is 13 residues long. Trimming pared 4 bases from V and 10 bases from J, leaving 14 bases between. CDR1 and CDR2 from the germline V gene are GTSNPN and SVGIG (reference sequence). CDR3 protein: CAWNRVEVSPLHF. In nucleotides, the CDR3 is TGTGCCTGGAACAGGGTTGAGGTCTCACCCCTCCACTTT.

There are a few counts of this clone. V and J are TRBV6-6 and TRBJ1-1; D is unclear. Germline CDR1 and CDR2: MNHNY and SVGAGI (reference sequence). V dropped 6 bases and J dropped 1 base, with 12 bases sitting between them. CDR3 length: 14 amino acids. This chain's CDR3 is CASSHSAGNTEAFF. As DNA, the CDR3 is TGTGCCAGCAGCCACTCGGCAGGGAACACTGAAGCTTTCTTT.

The CDR3 spells CASSNPGTGPTGELFF. In nucleotides, the CDR3 is TGTGCCAGCAGTAACCCCGGGACAGGGCCCACCGGGGAGCTGTTTTTT. The chain uses TRBV6-6 and TRBJ2-2; 9 bases align to TRBD1. V shed 5 bases, J shed 4 bases, and the junction held 8 bases outside the gene matches. This CDR3 spans 16 amino acids. Germline lookup yields CDR1 MNHNY and CDR2 SVGAGI (reference sequence).

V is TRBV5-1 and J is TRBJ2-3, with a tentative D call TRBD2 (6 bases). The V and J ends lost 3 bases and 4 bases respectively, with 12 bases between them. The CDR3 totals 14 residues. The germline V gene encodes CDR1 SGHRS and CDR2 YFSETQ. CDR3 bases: TGCGCCAGCAGCTCACTAGCTTATGCAGATACGCAGTATTTT. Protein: CASSSLAYADTQYF.

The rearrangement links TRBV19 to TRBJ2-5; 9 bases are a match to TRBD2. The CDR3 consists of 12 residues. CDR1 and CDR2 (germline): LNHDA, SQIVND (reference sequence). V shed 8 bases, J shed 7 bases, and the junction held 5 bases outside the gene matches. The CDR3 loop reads CASQGLARTQYF. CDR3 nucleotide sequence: TGTGCCAGTCAGGGACTAGCTAGGACCCAGTACTTC.

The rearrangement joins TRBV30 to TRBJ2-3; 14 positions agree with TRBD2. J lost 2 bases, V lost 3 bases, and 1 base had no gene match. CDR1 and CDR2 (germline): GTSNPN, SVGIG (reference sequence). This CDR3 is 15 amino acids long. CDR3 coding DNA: TGTGCCTGGAGGGGACTAGCGGGGGCCACAGATACGCAGTATTTT. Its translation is CAWRGLAGATDTQYF.

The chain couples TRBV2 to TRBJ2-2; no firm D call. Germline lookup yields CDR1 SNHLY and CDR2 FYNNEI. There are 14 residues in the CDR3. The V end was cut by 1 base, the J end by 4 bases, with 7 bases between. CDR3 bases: TGTGCCAGCAGTGAAGAGATAGCCACCGGGGAGCTGTTTTTT. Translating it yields CASSEEIATGELFF.

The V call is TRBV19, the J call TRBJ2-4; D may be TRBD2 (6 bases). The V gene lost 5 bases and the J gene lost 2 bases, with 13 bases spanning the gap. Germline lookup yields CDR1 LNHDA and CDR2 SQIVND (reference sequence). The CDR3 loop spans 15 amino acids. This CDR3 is CASSSGEASKNIQYF. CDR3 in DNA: TGTGCCAGTAGTTCGGGGGAGGCGTCCAAAAACATTCAGTACTTC.

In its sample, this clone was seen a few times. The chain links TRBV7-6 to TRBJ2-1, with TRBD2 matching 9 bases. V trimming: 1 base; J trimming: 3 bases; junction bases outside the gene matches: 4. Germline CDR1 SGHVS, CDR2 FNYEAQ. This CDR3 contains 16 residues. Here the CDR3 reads CASSLVVSGSYNEQFF. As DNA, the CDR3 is TGTGCCAGCAGCTTAGTGGTTAGCGGGAGCTACAATGAGCAGTTCTTC.